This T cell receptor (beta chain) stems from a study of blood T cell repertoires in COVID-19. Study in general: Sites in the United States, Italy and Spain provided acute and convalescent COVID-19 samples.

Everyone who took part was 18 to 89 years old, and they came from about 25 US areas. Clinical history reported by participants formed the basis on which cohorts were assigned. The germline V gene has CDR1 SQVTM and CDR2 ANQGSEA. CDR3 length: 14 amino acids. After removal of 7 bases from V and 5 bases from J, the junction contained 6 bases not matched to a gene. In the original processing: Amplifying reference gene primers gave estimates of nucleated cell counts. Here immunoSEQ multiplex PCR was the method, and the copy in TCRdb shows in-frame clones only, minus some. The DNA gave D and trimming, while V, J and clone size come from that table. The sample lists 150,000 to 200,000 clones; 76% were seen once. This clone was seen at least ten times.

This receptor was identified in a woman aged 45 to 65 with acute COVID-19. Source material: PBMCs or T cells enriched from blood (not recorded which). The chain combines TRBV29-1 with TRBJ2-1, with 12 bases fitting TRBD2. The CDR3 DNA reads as TGCAGCGCGAGACTAGCGGGGGCGAACAATGAGCAGTTCTTC. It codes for CSARLAGANNEQFF.